What follows describes a single T cell receptor beta chain. Its antigen specificity is not known. The record has no base qualities; no much larger clone is one base away. Library creation used the immunoSEQ multiplex PCR assay. TCRdb provides this immuneACCESS table in a form limited to in-frame rearrangements. Some clones are lacking; in checked studies, under half of them reflect an unresolved V gene, and why the rest are absent is not known. The sample data list tens of thousands of clones, and 80% to 95% of these were observed just once. The ten largest clones represent just under 0.5% of the sample. CDR1 LNHDA and CDR2 SQIVND are derived from the germline V gene (reference sequence). From its cysteine to its phenylalanine, the CDR3 spans 13 amino acids. The CDR3 DNA has 39 bases and is translated from base 1. The sample belongs to a study of T cell changes during pregnancy in multiple sclerosis (dated by TCRdb to between 2018 and 2020). About the study as a whole: In women with multiple sclerosis, the researchers looked at how the T cell repertoire shifted as pregnancy progressed.

The sample was CD4+ T cells from peripheral blood mononuclear cells, taken in the second trimester of pregnancy. The source of this sequence is a female donor in good health, enrolled as a control in a pregnancy study. The rearranged segments are TRBV19 and TRBJ2-3, and TRBD2 matches 9 of the central bases. The sequenced DNA: TGTACCACCTCCCTAGGACTAGCGGATACGCAGTATTTT. Protein translation: CTTSLGLADTQYF.